This T cell receptor (beta chain) was identified in a study of T cell repertoires and HLA-DP antigens. Overall study context: In vitro CD4+ alloreactivity was against HeLa-presented HLA-DP.

Regarding the study as a whole: Against one allele, clones undetected before culture averaged about 34%; against the other, 50.6%.

CDR1 MNHNS and CDR2 SASEGT come from the germline V gene. The CDR3 has 15 amino acids. Trimming removed 3 bases from V and 7 bases from J; junction bases left unmatched: 7. Sequencing used immunoSEQ multiplex PCR; TCRdb keeps in-frame clones, though not all of them. The data hold some 110,000 clones, with about 91% observed a single time. In the case of this clone: Its target is unknown.

Purity of the untouched CD4+ T cells was about 98%. This TCR came from a woman aged 18-29 years in good health and CMV-seronegative. The J gene is TRBJ2-1, the V gene TRBV6-1; 9 bases map to TRBD1. The sample consisted of CD4+ T cells from PBMCs. CDR3 DNA: TGTGCCAGCAGTGAGAGGGACAGGGTAACGAATGAGCAGTTCTTC. Translation: CASSERDRVTNEQFF.